These T cell receptor beta chains were read from a single sample in a study of PD-1 blockade in classical Hodgkin lymphoma. Profiling relied on immunoSEQ multiplex PCR, and the TCRdb table lists in-frame clones only, not all of them. The table has tens of thousands of clones, roughly 92% seen once. The sequences come from peripheral blood mononuclear cells (PBMCs), collected before the fourth cycle of nivolumab. The receptors shown here come from a human donor with classical Hodgkin lymphoma. Both conserved end residues are part of each CDR3. The D gene is left open where the match is weak. Rows may omit the clone size; those that give it use once, few, many or a size class.

abundance: -; j_gene: TRBJ1-5; len: 14; v_gene: TRBV25-1; d_gene: -; CDR3nt: TGTGCCAGCAGCCCAGGTTTTAGCAATCAGCCCCAGCATTTT; CDR3aa: CASSPGFSNQPQHF
abundance: -; j_gene: TRBJ1-4; len: 12; v_gene: TRBV6-5; d_gene: -; CDR3nt: TGTGCCAGCAGATCAGGGGTAGAAAAACTGTTTTTT; CDR3aa: CASRSGVEKLFF
abundance: -; j_gene: TRBJ2-1; len: 13; v_gene: TRBV19; d_gene: TRBD2; CDR3nt: TGTGCCACTCCTAGCGGGAGAGGCAATGAGCAGTTCTTC; CDR3aa: CATPSGRGNEQFF
abundance: -; j_gene: TRBJ2-7; len: 12; v_gene: TRBV13; d_gene: -; CDR3nt: TGTGCCAGCAGCTTAGCGGGCTACGAGCAGTACTTC; CDR3aa: CASSLAGYEQYF
abundance: -; j_gene: TRBJ1-5; len: 11; v_gene: TRBV21-1; d_gene: -; CDR3nt: TGTGCCGCGGTGGGGTACCAGCCCCAGCATTTT; CDR3aa: CAAVGYQPQHF
abundance: once; j_gene: TRBJ2-3; len: 14; v_gene: TRBV4-1; d_gene: TRBD1; CDR3nt: TGCGCCAGCAGCCGGGACAGATACACAGATACGCAGTATTTT; CDR3aa: CASSRDRYTDTQYF
abundance: -; j_gene: TRBJ1-1; len: 20; v_gene: TRBV18; d_gene: -; CDR3nt: TGTGCCAGCTCACTTGTTTTCTGGGAGCCCGACGCCCAATCGAACACTGAAGCTTTCTTT; CDR3aa: CASSLVFWEPDAQSNTEAFF
abundance: once; j_gene: TRBJ2-3; len: 15; v_gene: TRBV4-2; d_gene: -; CDR3nt: TGTGCCAGCAGCCCCGGGACGTACGGGACAGATACGCAGTATTTT; CDR3aa: CASSPGTYGTDTQYF
abundance: -; j_gene: TRBJ2-7; len: 19; v_gene: TRBV19; d_gene: -; CDR3nt: TGTGCCAGTAGTATAGAGGCAGGTCCCTCATCTCTGAGCTCCTACGAGCAGTACTTC; CDR3aa: CASSIEAGPSSLSSYEQYF
abundance: -; j_gene: TRBJ2-5; len: 10; v_gene: TRBV20-1; d_gene: -; CDR3nt: TGCAGTGCTAGCGGAGAGACCCAGTACTTC; CDR3aa: CSASGETQYF
abundance: -; j_gene: TRBJ2-1; len: 13; v_gene: TRBV7-8; d_gene: -; CDR3nt: TGTGCCAGCAGACTCCAGGGGGGGAATGAGCAGTTCTTC; CDR3aa: CASRLQGGNEQFF
abundance: -; j_gene: TRBJ2-2; len: 17; v_gene: TRBV9; d_gene: TRBD2; CDR3nt: TGTGCCAGCAGCACTAACTTACTAGCGGCGAACACCGGGGAGCTGTTTTTT; CDR3aa: CASSTNLLAANTGELFF
abundance: -; j_gene: TRBJ2-1; len: 16; v_gene: TRBV4-1; d_gene: TRBD1; CDR3nt: TGCGCCAGCAGCCAAGATTCGGCAGGGGGCTACAATGAGCAGTTCTTC; CDR3aa: CASSQDSAGGYNEQFF
abundance: -; j_gene: TRBJ2-7; len: 15; v_gene: TRBV11-2; d_gene: -; CDR3nt: TGTGCCAGCAGCTTAGAAGTAGGGTCCTCCTACGAGCAGTACTTC; CDR3aa: CASSLEVGSSYEQYF
abundance: -; j_gene: TRBJ1-5; len: 13; v_gene: TRBV2; d_gene: -; CDR3nt: TGTGCCAGCAGGGACGGAAGGACCGAAGCCCAGCATTTT; CDR3aa: CASRDGRTEAQHF
abundance: -; j_gene: TRBJ1-1; len: 16; v_gene: TRBV27; d_gene: -; CDR3nt: TGTGCCAGCAGTCTCAACCCAACAGGGTTCGGGACTGAAGCTTTCTTT; CDR3aa: CASSLNPTGFGTEAFF
abundance: -; j_gene: TRBJ1-1; len: 12; v_gene: TRBV6-1; d_gene: -; CDR3nt: TGTGCCAGCAGTGGACAGGTTGTTGGGGCTTTCTTT; CDR3aa: CASSGQVVGAFF
abundance: -; j_gene: TRBJ2-7; len: 13; v_gene: TRBV7-9; d_gene: TRBD1; CDR3nt: TGTGCCAGCAGTTCAACAGACAGGGACGAGCAGTACTTC; CDR3aa: CASSSTDRDEQYF
abundance: -; j_gene: TRBJ2-2; len: 13; v_gene: TRBV28; d_gene: TRBD1; CDR3nt: TGTGCCAGTACAGGGGCCAACACCGGGGAGCTGTTTTTT; CDR3aa: CASTGANTGELFF
abundance: -; j_gene: TRBJ1-2; len: 17; v_gene: TRBV28; d_gene: TRBD1; CDR3nt: TGTGCCAGCACCATTTGGACCAGGGGGCGATCTTACTATGGCTACACCTTC; CDR3aa: CASTIWTRGRSYYGYTF
abundance: -; j_gene: TRBJ2-1; len: 14; v_gene: TRBV28; d_gene: -; CDR3nt: TGTGCCAGCAGTCGCGTTGAGCTAAGGAATGAGCAGTTCTTC; CDR3aa: CASSRVELRNEQFF
abundance: -; j_gene: TRBJ1-4; len: 13; v_gene: TRBV19; d_gene: -; CDR3nt: TGTGCCAGTAGTACGGGGATTAATGAAAAACTGTTTTTT; CDR3aa: CASSTGINEKLFF
abundance: -; j_gene: TRBJ2-3; len: 12; v_gene: TRBV27; d_gene: -; CDR3nt: TGTGCCAGCAGTTCGTTCACAGATACGCAGTATTTT; CDR3aa: CASSSFTDTQYF
abundance: -; j_gene: TRBJ2-3; len: 16; v_gene: TRBV5-1; d_gene: TRBD2; CDR3nt: TGCGCCAGCAGCAGGTTAGCGGGAGTCCCGACAGATACGCAGTATTTT; CDR3aa: CASSRLAGVPTDTQYF
abundance: few; j_gene: TRBJ2-7; len: 14; v_gene: TRBV7-9; d_gene: TRBD2; CDR3nt: TGTGCCAGCAGCTGGACTAGCGGGAGTTACGAGCAGTACTTC; CDR3aa: CASSWTSGSYEQYF
abundance: -; j_gene: TRBJ2-4; len: 17; v_gene: TRBV6-1; d_gene: -; CDR3nt: TGTGCCAGCAGTGAAGCGTTGGGGGTCGAAATAGGATACATTCAGTACTTC; CDR3aa: CASSEALGVEIGYIQYF
abundance: -; j_gene: TRBJ2-5; len: 15; v_gene: TRBV10-2; d_gene: TRBD2; CDR3nt: TGCGCCAGCAGTCGACTAGCGGGAGGGTATGGGACCCAGTACTTC; CDR3aa: CASSRLAGGYGTQYF
abundance: -; j_gene: TRBJ2-7; len: 12; v_gene: TRBV6-5; d_gene: -; CDR3nt: TGTGCCAGCCGTGCGGACTCCTACGAGCAGTACTTC; CDR3aa: CASRADSYEQYF
abundance: -; j_gene: TRBJ1-2; len: 14; v_gene: TRBV10-3; d_gene: -; CDR3nt: TGTGCCATCAGTGAGTCCCGGGACATCGGTGGCTACACCTTC; CDR3aa: CAISESRDIGGYTF
abundance: -; j_gene: TRBJ1-4; len: 13; v_gene: TRBV5-1; d_gene: TRBD1; CDR3nt: TGCGCCAGCAGAACAGGGGATAAAGGGGGACTGTTTTTT; CDR3aa: CASRTGDKGGLFF
abundance: -; j_gene: TRBJ1-3; len: 14; v_gene: TRBV19; d_gene: -; CDR3nt: TGTGCCAGTAGTATCGGCGGGACAGGAAACACCATATATTTT; CDR3aa: CASSIGGTGNTIYF
abundance: -; j_gene: TRBJ1-5; len: 12; v_gene: TRBV7-9; d_gene: -; CDR3nt: TGTGCCAGCAGCTTAGGAAATCAGCCCCAGCATTTT; CDR3aa: CASSLGNQPQHF
abundance: once; j_gene: TRBJ2-1; len: 19; v_gene: TRBV11-3; d_gene: TRBD2; CDR3nt: TGTGCCAGCAGCCTCGGGGGACTAGCGGGAGGACCTACCTACAATGAGCAGTTCTTC; CDR3aa: CASSLGGLAGGPTYNEQFF
abundance: -; j_gene: TRBJ1-1; len: 14; v_gene: TRBV11-2; d_gene: -; CDR3nt: TGTGCCAGCAGCTTACCCTTCCCGGGGACTGAAGCTTTCTTT; CDR3aa: CASSLPFPGTEAFF
abundance: -; j_gene: TRBJ2-7; len: 14; v_gene: TRBV15; d_gene: -; CDR3nt: TGTGCCACCAGCAGAGATAGGGGGGGCGGCGAGCAGTACTTC; CDR3aa: CATSRDRGGGEQYF
abundance: -; j_gene: TRBJ2-6; len: 19; v_gene: TRBV2; d_gene: -; CDR3nt: TGTGCCAGCATAGGTATCGCCACTAAGATGTTCTCTGGGGCCAACGTCCTGACTTTC; CDR3aa: CASIGIATKMFSGANVLTF
abundance: once; j_gene: TRBJ1-2; len: 13; v_gene: TRBV6-5; d_gene: -; CDR3nt: TGTGCCAGCACCGAGAGACAGGCTGGTGGCTACACCTTC; CDR3aa: CASTERQAGGYTF
abundance: -; j_gene: TRBJ2-7; len: 13; v_gene: TRBV25-1; d_gene: TRBD1; CDR3nt: TGTGCCAGCAGCCGGGACAGGGCCTACGAGCAGTACTTC; CDR3aa: CASSRDRAYEQYF
abundance: -; j_gene: TRBJ2-5; len: 12; v_gene: TRBV19; d_gene: -; CDR3nt: TGTGCCAGTAGTATAGGGTTGCAGACCCAGTACTTC; CDR3aa: CASSIGLQTQYF
abundance: -; j_gene: TRBJ2-3; len: 14; v_gene: TRBV28; d_gene: -; CDR3nt: TGTGCCAGCAGTTTTTTCTTTGCTACAGATACGCAGTATTTT; CDR3aa: CASSFFFATDTQYF
abundance: -; j_gene: TRBJ2-1; len: 14; v_gene: TRBV4-1; d_gene: -; CDR3nt: TGCGCCAGCAGCCTACAGGACGAATACAATGAGCAGTTCTTC; CDR3aa: CASSLQDEYNEQFF
abundance: -; j_gene: TRBJ1-1; len: 13; v_gene: TRBV13; d_gene: -; CDR3nt: TGTGCCAGCACCCGACGGCCGAACACTGAAGCTTTCTTT; CDR3aa: CASTRRPNTEAFF